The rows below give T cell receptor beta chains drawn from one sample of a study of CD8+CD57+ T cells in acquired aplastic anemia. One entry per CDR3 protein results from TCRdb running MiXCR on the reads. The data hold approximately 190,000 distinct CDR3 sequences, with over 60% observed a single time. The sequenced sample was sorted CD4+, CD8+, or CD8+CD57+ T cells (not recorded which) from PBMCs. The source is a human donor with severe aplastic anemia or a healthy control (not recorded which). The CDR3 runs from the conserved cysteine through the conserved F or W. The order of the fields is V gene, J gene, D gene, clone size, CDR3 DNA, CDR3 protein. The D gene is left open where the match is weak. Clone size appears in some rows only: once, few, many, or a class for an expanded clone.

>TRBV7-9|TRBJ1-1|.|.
TGTGCCAGCAGCTTCCCGACCGGGGAGAACACTGAAGCTTCCTTT
CASSFPTGENTEASF
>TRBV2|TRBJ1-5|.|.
TGTGCCAGCAAGGCTTCGTCCCTTAGGAATCAGCCCCAGCATTTT
CASKASSLRNQPQHF
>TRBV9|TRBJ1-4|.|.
TGTGCCAGCAGCGTGGGGGTAGGTGGTGAAAAACTGTTTTTT
CASSVGVGGEKLFF
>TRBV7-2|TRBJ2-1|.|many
TGTGCCAGCAGCTTCCTCCCCAATGAGCAGTTCTTC
CASSFLPNEQFF
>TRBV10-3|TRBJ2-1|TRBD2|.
TGTGCCATCAGTGAGTCGGGGGGGAGTTTCAATGAGCAGTTCTTC
CAISESGGSFNEQFF
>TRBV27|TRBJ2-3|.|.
TGTGCCAGCGTAACTCGTGATAAGGCGTATTTT
CASVTRDKAYF
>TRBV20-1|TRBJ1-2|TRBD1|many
TGCAGTGCTAGAGGGGGACAGCGATTTACGGACGGCTACACCTTC
CSARGGQRFTDGYTF
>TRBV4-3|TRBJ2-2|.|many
TGCGCCAGCAGCCAAGATCGATCCGGGGAGCTGTTTTTT
CASSQDRSGELFF
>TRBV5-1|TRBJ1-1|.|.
TGCGCCAGCAGCCAAACCGGCACTGAAGCTTTCTTT
CASSQTGTEAFF
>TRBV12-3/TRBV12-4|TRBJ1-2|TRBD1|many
TGTGCCAGCAGTTCCACAGGGGTCGATGGCTACACCTTC
CASSSTGVDGYTF
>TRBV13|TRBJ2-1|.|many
TGTGCCAGCAGCTTTGAACTTGACAATGAGCGGTTCTTC
CASSFELDNERFF
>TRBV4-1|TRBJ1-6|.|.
TGCGCCAGCAGCTTGGAGGAGGTGGGGGGGCGCGGTTCACCCCTTCACTTT
CASSLEEVGGRGSPLHF
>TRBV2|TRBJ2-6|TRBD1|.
TGTGCCAGCAGGACAGGGAGTGGGGCCAACGTCCTGACTTTC
CASRTGSGANVLTF
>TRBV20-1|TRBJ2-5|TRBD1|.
TGCAGTGCTAGACCGTTCCTGGACAGGGGTAAAGAGACCCAGTACTTC
CSARPFLDRGKETQYF
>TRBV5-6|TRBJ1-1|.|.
TGTGCCAGCAGTCCACCTGAGGGACCGTTGAACACTGAAGCTTTCTTT
CASSPPEGPLNTEAFF
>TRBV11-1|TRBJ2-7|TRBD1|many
TGTGCCAGCAGCTTAGACAGGGGGGCCTACGAGCAGTACTTC
CASSLDRGAYEQYF
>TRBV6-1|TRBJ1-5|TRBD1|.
TGTGCCAGCAGTCCAGGGGGACAGCAGCCCCAGCATTTT
CASSPGGQQPQHF
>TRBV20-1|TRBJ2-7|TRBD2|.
TGCAGTGCTAGACCTCTAGCGGGACCCTACGAGCAGTACTTC
CSARPLAGPYEQYF
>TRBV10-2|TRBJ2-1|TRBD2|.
TGCGCCAGCAGGGGGGGACTAGCGGAACCAAGCTCCTACAATGAGCAGTTCTTC
CASRGGLAEPSSYNEQFF
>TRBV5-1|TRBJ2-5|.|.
TGCGCCAGCAGCAAACCAGAGGGGGAGACCCAGTACTTC
CASSKPEGETQYF
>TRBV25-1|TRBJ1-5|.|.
TGTGCCAGCAGTCCCGGGACTTTAAATAGCAATCAGCCCCAGCATTTT
CASSPGTLNSNQPQHF
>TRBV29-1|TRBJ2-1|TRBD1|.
TGCAGCAGCCAAGCGGACAGGGACAATGAGCAGTTCTTC
CSSQADRDNEQFF
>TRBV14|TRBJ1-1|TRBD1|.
TGTGCCAGCAGCCAAGAAGGGGGCTACACTGAAGCTTTCTTT
CASSQEGGYTEAFF
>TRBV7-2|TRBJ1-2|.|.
TGTGCCAGCAGCTTGAGATCCTATGGCTACACCTTC
CASSLRSYGYTF
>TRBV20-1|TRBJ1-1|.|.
TGCAGTGCTAGAGGGGGTTTGGTGAACACTGAAGCTTTCTTT
CSARGGLVNTEAFF
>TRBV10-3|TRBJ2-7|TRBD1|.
TGTGCCATCAGTGGTGGGACAGGGGGCAACGAGCAGTACTTC
CAISGGTGGNEQYF
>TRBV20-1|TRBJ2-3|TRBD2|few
TGCAGTGCTAGCGGGGGGGACACAGATACGCAGTATTTT
CSASGGDTDTQYF
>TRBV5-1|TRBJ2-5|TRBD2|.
TGCGCCAGCAGCCCCAAGGGGCTAGCGGGGGAGGGAGGAGAGACCCAGTACTTC
CASSPKGLAGEGGETQYF
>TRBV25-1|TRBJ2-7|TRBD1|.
TGTGCCAGCAGTGTATCCCTGGGACAGGCTGAGGAGCAGTACTTC
CASSVSLGQAEEQYF
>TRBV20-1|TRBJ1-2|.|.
TGCAGTGCTAGAAATCGGACGGAGATTACCTTC
CSARNRTEITF
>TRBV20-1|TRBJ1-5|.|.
TGCAGTGCCAACCGACAGCTTAGCAATCAGCCCCAGCATTTT
CSANRQLSNQPQHF
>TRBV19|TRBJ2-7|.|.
TGTGCCAGTAGTCCTCGTCTAACCTACGAGCAGTACTTC
CASSPRLTYEQYF
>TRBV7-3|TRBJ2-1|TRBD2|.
TGTGCCAGCAGCTCGGGACTAGCAAGGAATGAGCAGTTCTTC
CASSSGLARNEQFF
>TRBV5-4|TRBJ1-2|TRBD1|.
TGCGCCAGCAGCCAAGTGGGGGTTACAGGGGTTGGCTACACCTTC
CASSQVGVTGVGYTF
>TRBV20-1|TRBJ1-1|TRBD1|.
TGCAGTGCCACACAGGGGACTTTGAACACTGAAGCTTTCTTT
CSATQGTLNTEAFF
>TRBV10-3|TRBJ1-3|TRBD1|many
TGTGCCATCCCGGGACAGGGGGACACCATATATTTT
CAIPGQGDTIYF
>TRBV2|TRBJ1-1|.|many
TGTGCCAGCAGTGAGGCCCAGGGATTGAACACTGAAGCTTTCTTT
CASSEAQGLNTEAFF
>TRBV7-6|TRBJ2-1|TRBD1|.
TGTGCCAGCAGCTTAGGTACAGGGGAGTCCTACAATGAGCAGTTCTTC
CASSLGTGESYNEQFF
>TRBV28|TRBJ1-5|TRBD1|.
TGTGCCAGCAGCCTTGGACAGGGCCGCCAGCCCCAGCATTTT
CASSLGQGRQPQHF
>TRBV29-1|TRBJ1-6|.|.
TGCAGCGTTGCTTTCACGGTAAATTCACCCCTCCACTTT
CSVAFTVNSPLHF
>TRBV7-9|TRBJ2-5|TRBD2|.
TGTGCTAGCAGCTTAGATTCCGGGGGGGGTGAGACCCAGTACTTC
CASSLDSGGGETQYF
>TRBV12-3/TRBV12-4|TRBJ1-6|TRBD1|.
TGTGCCAGCAGTTTCCCGGGACAGACCTATAATTCACCCCTCCACTTT
CASSFPGQTYNSPLHF
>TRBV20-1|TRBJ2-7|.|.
TGCAGTGCCCCCGACGGGACGGGGCCGCTAGTAAAGCAGTACTTC
CSAPDGTGPLVKQYF
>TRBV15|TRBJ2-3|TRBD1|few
TGTGCCACCAGCAGAACGCCGGGACAGAATTTT
CATSRTPGQNF
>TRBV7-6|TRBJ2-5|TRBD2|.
TGTGCCAGCAGCCCTAGCGGGGGGGCCGAAGAGACCCAGTACTTC
CASSPSGGAEETQYF
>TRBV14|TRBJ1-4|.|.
TGTGCTAGCAGCCACGGACCGGGGCAGCGGGTAACTGAAAAACTGTTTTTT
CASSHGPGQRVTEKLFF
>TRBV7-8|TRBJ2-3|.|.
TGTGCCAGCACCGACTCCAGCACAGATACGCAGTATTTT
CASTDSSTDTQYF
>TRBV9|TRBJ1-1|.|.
TGTGCCAGCAGCGTAGCTGGTGCGAACACTGAAGCTTTCTTT
CASSVAGANTEAFF
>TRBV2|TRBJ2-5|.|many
TGTGCCAGCAGCCTAGGAGAGACCCAGTACTTC
CASSLGETQYF
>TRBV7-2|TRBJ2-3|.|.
TGTGCCAGCAGCCAGGAGAGGTGGACAGATACGCAGTATTTT
CASSQERWTDTQYF
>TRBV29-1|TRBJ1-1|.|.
TGCAGCGTCTCTAACCCCCCTAACACTGAAGCTTTCTTT
CSVSNPPNTEAFF
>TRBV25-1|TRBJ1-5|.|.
TGTGCCAGCAGTGATGGAACCGGGACGGAGACAAGCTATAGCAATCAGCCCCAGCATTTT
CASSDGTGTETSYSNQPQHF
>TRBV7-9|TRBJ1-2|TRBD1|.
TGTGCCAGCAGCTCCTCCGGGACAGGGAGATATGGCTACACCTTC
CASSSSGTGRYGYTF